What follows describes a single T cell receptor (beta chain). The antigen is not known. It was with 60 Vbeta and 13 Jbeta primers that the PCR ran. Method: immunoSEQ multiplex PCR; TCRdb's copy keeps in-frame clones and lacks some. This table has roughly 200,000 clones, about nine tenths appearing once. The germline V and J ends were trimmed by 6 bases and 0 bases, with 6 bases remaining between them. Germline CDR1 is SGHDT and CDR2 is YYEEEE. The CDR3 totals 12 residues. The data are from a study of cytomegalovirus exposure and HLA in healthy donors. Study-wide results and caveats: A reported reduction in N-insertions relative to the roughly 700-donor mean was seen in an Asian-associated ancestry cluster in a later analysis. Earlier analysis yielded a pattern in which most TCR beta V segments were productive about 90% or about 30% of the time. TCR beta sequences reportedly predicted most subjects' HLA-A and HLA-B alleles accurately. Analysis performed later found more than 15,000 TCR beta sequences associated with HLA alleles at 0.05 false discovery rate.

Source material: PBMCs. This clonotype was obtained from a boy younger than 10 in good health and CMV-seronegative. The chain recombines TRBV5-6 with TRBJ1-2; D remains ambiguous. The DNA of the CDR3 is TGTGCCAGCACATTTGCTAACTATGGCTACACCTTC. As protein: CASTFANYGYTF.